Below, 10 T cell receptor beta chains from the same sample are listed, as sequenced in a study of blood T cells in healthy people across ages. Alongside a J-beta primer mix, a sample-barcoded 5' primer served in a second PCR lasting 7 to 11 cycles. TCRdb re-analysed the 5' RACE reads in MiXCR, keeping a single row per CDR3 protein. The sample has 1,500,000 or so distinct CDR3 sequences, around 59% seen once. The sample taken for sequencing was blood. The receptors shown here come from a young man in good health.

This clonotype was detected only a few times. J is TRBJ2-3 and V is TRBV29-1, with a weak D call TRBD2 (5 bases). This CDR3 has 10 residues. V shed 5 bases and J shed 8 bases, with 8 bases lying between them. Germline CDR1 SQVTM, CDR2 ANQGSEA. The CDR3 nucleotides read TGCAGCGTTTTTGAGGGTACGCAGTATTTT. Its protein is CSVFEGTQYF.

The chain employs TRBV6-2 or TRBV6-3 and TRBJ2-3; TRBD1 matches 8 bases. This CDR3 spans 15 amino acids. V lost 1 base and J lost 4; bases outside the gene matches: 4. From germline, CDR1 is MNHEY and CDR2 SVGEGT. Here the CDR3 DNA reads TGTGCCAGCAGTTACTGGACAGGGAACCCAGATACGCAGTATTTT. This gives the protein CASSYWTGNPDTQYF.

This chain links TRBV4-2 with TRBJ2-1, with D perhaps TRBD2 (5 bases). The CDR3 is made up of 16 amino acids. CDR1 and CDR2 (germline): LGHNA, YNFKEQ. Between the trimmed V and J ends, which lost 4 bases and 0 bases, there was a span of 13 bases. The CDR3 nucleotides read TGTGCCAGCAGCCCACAGCGGACCATCTCCTACAATGAGCAGTTCTTC. Its protein product is CASSPQRTISYNEQFF.

This clonotype was seen more than once but under ten times. The chain joins TRBV12-5 to TRBJ2-1; 7 positions match TRBD2. There are 13 residues in the CDR3. After removal of 7 bases from V and 8 bases from J, the junction contained 8 bases not matched to a gene. Germline-derived CDR1 and CDR2 are LGHNT and FRNRAP. DNA of the CDR3: TGTGCTAGTGCAAGCGGGGAGAGAGATGAGCAGTTCTTC. This gives the protein CASASGERDEQFF.

The CDR3 sequence is CASSSPGRNYEQYF. For the CDR3, the DNA is TGTGCCAGCAGCTCCCCGGGACGGAACTACGAGCAGTACTTC. The chain links TRBV13 to TRBJ2-4; tentatively, D is TRBD1 or TRBD2 (5 bases each). The J call is doubtful: the DNA matches TRBJ2-7 better. The CDR3 extends over 14 amino acids. The germline gives CDR1 PRHDT, CDR2 FYEKMQ (reference sequence).

This chain links TRBV20-1 with TRBJ2-1; D is unresolved. The germline V and J ends were trimmed by 3 bases and 4 bases, with 10 bases remaining between them. CDR1 DFQATT and CDR2 SNEGSKA come from the germline V gene (reference sequence). The CDR3 is 13 residues long. The CDR3 region has the DNA TGCAGTGCTAGCCCAGACTGGTACAATGAGCAGTTCTTC. Protein sequence: CSASPDWYNEQFF.

This clonotype has just a few counts. V usage is TRBV5-5 and J usage is TRBJ2-4, with D perhaps TRBD1 or TRBD2 (5 bases each). Deletions cut 7 bases from V and 1 base from J, with 15 bases between. Per the germline V gene, CDR1 is SGHKS and CDR2 is YYEKEE (reference sequence). The CDR3 length is 15 residues. CDR3 bases: TGTGCCAGCGGGGGAAATGCGTGGGCCAAAAACATTCAGTACTTC. Translating it yields CASGGNAWAKNIQYF.

This chain connects TRBV9 to TRBJ2-7; 8 positions match TRBD1. The CDR3 has 13 residues. The V gene's germline CDR1 is SGDLS and CDR2 YYNGEE. This chain's CDR3 is CALATGATYEQYF. CDR3 nucleotide sequence: TGTGCGTTAGCGACAGGGGCGACCTACGAGCAGTACTTC.

This clonotype was counted a single time. One junction end does not reproduce the germline sequence, and a read error may be involved. The CDR3 DNA reads TGTGCCAGCAGCCTAGCCGGCGGGACCGAGCAGTACTTC. It encodes CASSLAGGTEQYF. The rearrangement links TRBV7-9 to TRBJ2-7, with a possible D match to TRBD2 (6 bases). This CDR3 comprises 13 residues. Germline V gives CDR1 SEHNR, CDR2 FQNEAQ (reference sequence).

This clonotype has more than one count but fewer than ten. The rearrangement joins TRBV7-6 to TRBJ2-5; 8 positions agree with TRBD1. The germline CDR1 and CDR2 sequences are SGHVS and FNYEAQ. The CDR3 length is 13 residues. J gave up 11 bases and V 3 bases, and 8 bases lay outside the gene matches. CDR3 residues: CASSFRQGWEQYF. The DNA of the CDR3 is TGTGCCAGCAGCTTCCGACAGGGGTGGGAGCAGTACTTC. Complete variable domain (other parts from reference TRBV7-6 and TRBJ2-5): GAGVSQSPRYKVTKRGQDVALRCDPISGHVSLYWYRQALGQGPEFLTYFNYEAQQDKSGLPNDRFSAERPEGSISTLTIQRTEQRDSAMYRCASSFRQGWEQYFGPGTRLLVL.